This record looks at one T cell receptor beta chain sequence and its context. This clonotype was counted a few times. This receptor's antigen is unknown. One base away there is no much larger clone; base qualities are not given. This sample was included in a study of T-cell memory formation after mild COVID-19 (TCRdb year 2021). Some background on the complete study: TCR sequence clusters from the two donors were found to be largely donor specific. In two donors, T-cell clones that expanded and contracted after mild COVID-19 were followed by sequencing TCRalpha and TCRbeta repertoires longitudinally. Two young, previously healthy adult volunteers made up the cohort, one male and one female.

The sample was run on an Illumina NovaSeq 6000. cDNA libraries for TCRalpha and TCRbeta were prepared by 5'RACE using constant-segment primers, with sample barcodes and unique molecular identifiers added. RNA was extracted from every sample with Trizol reagent. The libraries were amplified in two PCR steps, and the second step added a second sample barcode and Illumina TruSeq adapters. Libraries were sequenced on an Illumina NovaSeq with 2 x 150 bp paired-end reads. In the source study's methods: The reads were demultiplexed and collapsed into UMI-guided consensus sequences using migec v1.2.7. Using mixcr v2.1.11, the UMI consensuses were aligned to TRA and TRB V and J templates and assembled into clonotypes. Expanded or contracted clonotypes were those called significant by both edgeR and NoisET, with noise models trained on biological replicates. For edgeR calls, the thresholds were a false discovery rate-adjusted p below 0.01 and a log2 fold-change of 1. As an exploratory analysis of dynamics, max-normalized trajectories of the 1000 most abundant clonotypes were examined by PCA with hierarchical clustering. Separately sequenced CD4+ and CD8+ repertoires were used to assign the CD4 or CD8 phenotype of responding clones. TCRdb reran the public reads through fastp at Q25 and MiXCR, keeping productive beta chains. Every CDR3 protein is listed once, alongside the most common genes and DNA of its rows. TCRdb's processing, not the authors', yielded these V and J calls. The sample yields about 130,000 distinct CDR3 sequences; 20% to 25% were counted once. Clones ranked in the top ten supply around 24% of the sample.

The V end loses 3 bases and the J end loses 1 base, and a stretch of 12 bases separates them. The germline V gene yields SGHAT for CDR1 and FQNNGV for CDR2. The CDR3 runs 16 residues from the cysteine to the phenylalanine. Left in the record is the CDR3 DNA by itself, 48 bases read in frame from the first base. General findings and caveats noted by the study authors: From day 15 to 85, contracting clones showed balanced CD4/CD8 phenotypes, whereas a second wave of clones that expanded from day 15 to 37 leaned towards CD4+. Only a couple of mild cases were covered in the study, and larger cohorts including severe cases with pre-infection samples were considered necessary. Some responding clones were detected in pre-infection memory, suggesting pre-existing cross-reactive memory T cells joined the SARS-CoV-2 response. SARS-CoV-2 specificity of the second-wave clones peaking on day 37 was not confirmed. Contracting CD4+ clones were found mainly in CM and EM memory subsets, while CD8+ clones were enriched in EMRA.

Ficoll-Paque density gradient centrifugation was used to isolate PBMCs. This sequence originates from an adult woman who had mild COVID-19 (a few samples of this study predate the infection). The sample titles of this study are shuffled in the database, so cell type and time point are left out; the donor was told from shared clones. The rearranged segments are TRBV11-2 and TRBJ2-2; 5 matching bases give a weak D call of TRBD2. Sequencing used PBMCs or a T cell subset sorted from them (not recorded which). The nucleotide sequence is given as TGTGCCAGCAGCTTCGGGGTAACCATGAACACCGGGGAGCTGTTTTTT. It specifies CASSFGVTMNTGELFF.